The clone carrying this T cell receptor beta chain is a singleton in its sample. This sample was included in a study of blood T cell repertoires in COVID-19. At the level of the study: The United States, Italy and Spain supplied acute and convalescent COVID-19 samples. The cDNA or gDNA used as material had been derived from T cells, B-cell-depleted T cells, or PBMCs.

The assay was immunoSEQ multiplex PCR, and TCRdb's table has in-frame clones only and misses some. The sample holds under 300,000 clones, more than 75% seen once. The CDR3 extends over 14 amino acids. Germline V gene data show CDR1 as MNHEY and CDR2 as SMNVEV (reference sequence). V trimming: 5 bases; J trimming: 2 bases; junction bases outside the gene matches: 2. The sequence was obtained from a man at least 80 years old with acute or convalescent COVID-19. The chain is built from TRBV27 and TRBJ2-2; 7 positions match TRBD1. Sequences were obtained from peripheral blood. DNA for the CDR3: TGTGCCAGCAGTCGACAGGGTAACACCGGGGAGCTGTTTTTT. This translates into CASSRQGNTGELFF.